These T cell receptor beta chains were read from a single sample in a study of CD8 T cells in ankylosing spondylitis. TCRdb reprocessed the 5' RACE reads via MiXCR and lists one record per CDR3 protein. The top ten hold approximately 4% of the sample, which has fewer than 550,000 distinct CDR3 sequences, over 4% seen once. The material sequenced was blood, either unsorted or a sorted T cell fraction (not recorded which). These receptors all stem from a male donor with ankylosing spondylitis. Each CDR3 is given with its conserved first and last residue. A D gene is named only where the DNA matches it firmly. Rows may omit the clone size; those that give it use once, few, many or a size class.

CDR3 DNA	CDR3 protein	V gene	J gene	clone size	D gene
TGTGCCAGCAGCTCTATTGCTTACAATGAGCAGTTCTTC	CASSSIAYNEQFF	TRBV7-8	TRBJ2-1	many	NA
TGCGCCAGCAGCTTTATAGGACAACTGAACACTGAAGCTTTCTTT	CASSFIGQLNTEAFF	TRBV5-1	TRBJ1-1	many	NA
TGCGCCAGCAGCCTTGGGACAGTGGAAGCTTTCTTT	CASSLGTVEAFF	TRBV5-1	TRBJ1-1	NA	TRBD1
TGTGCCATCAGTGATACTAGCGACAATGAGCAGTTCTTC	CAISDTSDNEQFF	TRBV10-3	TRBJ2-1	many	TRBD2
TGCGCCAGCACTGTTGGAAATCAAAATGAAAAACTGTTTTTT	CASTVGNQNEKLFF	TRBV5-1	TRBJ1-4	many	NA
TGCAGCGGGGGACAGGGGGTTTACGAGCAGTACTTC	CSGGQGVYEQYF	TRBV29-1	TRBJ2-7	many	TRBD1
TGTGCCAGCGGCGATGAAGTGAGGTCACCCCTCCACTTT	CASGDEVRSPLHF	TRBV5-8	TRBJ1-6	few	NA
TGCAGTGCTCTAAAAGGACAGGGGGGTGCTGAAGCTTTCTTT	CSALKGQGGAEAFF	TRBV20-1	TRBJ1-1	many	TRBD1
TGCGCCAGCAGCCAAGATATTACAGAGTGGGGTGAAAAACTGTTTTTT	CASSQDITEWGEKLFF	TRBV4-3	TRBJ1-4	many	NA
TGCAGTGCAGGGGTAGCGGAGATCTACAATGAGCAGTTCTTC	CSAGVAEIYNEQFF	TRBV20-1	TRBJ2-1	many	NA
TGTGCCAGCATCCCGGGGAGCGGGGGGTATTGGAATGAGCAGTTCTTC	CASIPGSGGYWNEQFF	TRBV5-6	TRBJ2-1	many	TRBD2
TGCAGTGCTACCCCCACGCACGGGCGGGGGTCCTCTAGCACAGATACGCAGTATTTT	CSATPTHGRGSSSTDTQYF	TRBV20-1	TRBJ2-3	many	TRBD2
TGTGCCAGCAGCCAAAGGACAGGGGGACTTAATAATGAAAAACTGTTTTTT	CASSQRTGGLNNEKLFF	TRBV4-2	TRBJ1-4	NA	TRBD1
TGTGCCAGCACCCACTCAATGGGGAGGGGGAATGGCTACACCTTC	CASTHSMGRGNGYTF	TRBV7-8	TRBJ1-2	NA	NA
TGCAGTGCCACTAGCGGAACCACAGATACGCAGTATTTT	CSATSGTTDTQYF	TRBV20-1	TRBJ2-3	many	TRBD2
TGTGCCAGCAGCCGACAGGGTTTAGGTTCACCCCTCCACTTT	CASSRQGLGSPLHF	TRBV5-5	TRBJ1-6	NA	TRBD1
TGTGCCAGCCATTCCTCGGGACAGGGCTACTGCTACGAGCAGTACTTC	CASHSSGQGYCYEQYF	TRBV28	TRBJ2-7	once	TRBD1
TGCAGCGTTGTACAGGGCCCGTGGGGAAAACTGTTTTTT	CSVVQGPWGKLFF	TRBV29-1	TRBJ1-4	few	NA
TGCGCCAGCAGCCAAGATCCCCATTCCAGGGGGCCTTATGGCTACACCTTC	CASSQDPHSRGPYGYTF	TRBV4-3	TRBJ1-2	few	TRBD1
TGCGCCAGCAGCCAAGGGAGGGCAGGTGGAGATGAAGCTTTCTTT	CASSQGRAGGDEAFF	TRBV4-3	TRBJ1-1	many	NA
TGCAGTGCACCCGCGCAAGGACTAGCGGAACCTAGCACAGATACGCAGTATTTT	CSAPAQGLAEPSTDTQYF	TRBV20-1	TRBJ2-3	many	TRBD2
TGCAGCGCAGGGACAGAAGGAGATACGCAGTATTTT	CSAGTEGDTQYF	TRBV29-1	TRBJ2-3	many	TRBD1
TGTGCCAGCACCCGGGAGGCGAGCACAGATACGCAGTATTTT	CASTREASTDTQYF	TRBV28	TRBJ2-3	many	TRBD2
TGCAGCCCCGGGGCAGAGAAACTGTTTTTT	CSPGAEKLFF	TRBV29-1	TRBJ1-4	many	NA
TGCGCCAGCACCCGTCAGGGGGCCTATGGCTACACCTTC	CASTRQGAYGYTF	TRBV4-1	TRBJ1-2	many	TRBD1
TGCAGCGTTGCCACGGCGATGTCCTACGAGCAGTACTTC	CSVATAMSYEQYF	TRBV29-1	TRBJ2-7	many	NA
TGTGCCTGGAGTGTAGACGGGGCCGGGCAAGAGACCCAGTACTTC	CAWSVDGAGQETQYF	TRBV30	TRBJ2-5	many	NA
TGTGCCAGCAGTTACTTACAGGGGGCAGGGAATCAGCCCCAGCATTTT	CASSYLQGAGNQPQHF	TRBV6-5	TRBJ1-5	few	TRBD1
TGTGCCAGCAGTCCTCAGTGGTCTCTCCACTTC	CASSPQWSLHF	TRBV6-6	TRBJ2-4	few	NA
TGTGCCAGCAGCCGACAGGGACAGTCTAATTCACCCCTCCACTTT	CASSRQGQSNSPLHF	TRBV7-2	TRBJ1-6	many	TRBD1
TGTGCCAGCAGGGCTTCCCTCACAGATACGCAGTATTTT	CASRASLTDTQYF	TRBV7-9	TRBJ2-3	many	NA
TGTGCCAGCAGTTTATATAACGGGGGGTCCTACGAGCAGTACTTC	CASSLYNGGSYEQYF	TRBV28	TRBJ2-7	few	TRBD2
TGCGCCAGCAGCTGGTATGGGACTAGCGGGAGGTTTGGTGAGCAGTTCTTC	CASSWYGTSGRFGEQFF	TRBV5-1	TRBJ2-1	many	TRBD2
TGTGCCAGCAGCCTCCGGGACAGCCACTACGAGCAGTACTTC	CASSLRDSHYEQYF	TRBV4-2	TRBJ2-7	many	TRBD1
TGTGCCAGCAGCCTCCCGGGGACAGGAGTCGAAAAACTGTTTTTT	CASSLPGTGVEKLFF	TRBV7-2	TRBJ1-4	NA	TRBD1
TGTGCCAGCAGCTTAAGACAGGCCGGGGAGCTGTTTTTT	CASSLRQAGELFF	TRBV11-2	TRBJ2-2	few	NA
TGTGCCAGCAGCCAAGAGGGGGGGCGGAAAGATACGCAGTATTTT	CASSQEGGRKDTQYF	TRBV4-2	TRBJ2-3	NA	NA
TGTGCCACCACGCCGGGACAGGGAGAAGAGACCCAGTACTTC	CATTPGQGEETQYF	TRBV24-1	TRBJ2-5	many	TRBD1
TGTGCCAGCAGCCCCCGAGGGGAGTTTATGGACATTCAGTACTTC	CASSPRGEFMDIQYF	TRBV7-9	TRBJ2-4	many	NA
TGTGCCAGCAGCTTAGAGTTCGGGAGGGAAAAACTGTTTTTT	CASSLEFGREKLFF	TRBV7-9	TRBJ1-4	many	NA
TGTGCTAGCAGCTTGACAACGAACACTGAAGCTTTCTTT	CASSLTTNTEAFF	TRBV7-7	TRBJ1-1	many	NA
TGTGCCAGCCAGGGAGGGACCGGACTTGAAAAACTGTTTTTT	CASQGGTGLEKLFF	TRBV7-9	TRBJ1-4	many	NA
TGCAGTGCTAGTCATCCCTCGGGACTAGCGGGGATCTACGAGCAGTACTTC	CSASHPSGLAGIYEQYF	TRBV20-1	TRBJ2-7	many	TRBD2
TGTGCCAGCAGTTTAGAACGTATAGACTCCTACGAGCAGTACTTC	CASSLERIDSYEQYF	TRBV12-3/TRBV12-4	TRBJ2-7	many	NA
TGTGCCAGCAGCCGGACCAATCAGCCCCAGCATTTT	CASSRTNQPQHF	TRBV4-2	TRBJ1-5	many	NA
TGTGCCAGCAGCTTAAGCATCGGCCAGCCGCTTGCTGAAGCTTTCTTT	CASSLSIGQPLAEAFF	TRBV11-2	TRBJ1-1	NA	NA
TGCAGCGTTCGGGGGACAGGGGGTCTCTCAACTAATGAAAAACTGTTTTTT	CSVRGTGGLSTNEKLFF	TRBV29-1	TRBJ1-4	many	TRBD1
TGTGCCAGCACCATAGCGGGACAGGGAGTCGAAGCTTTCTTT	CASTIAGQGVEAFF	TRBV12-3/TRBV12-4	TRBJ1-1	many	TRBD1
TGCGCCAGCAGCTCCCGGCGGCGCGGCACCGGGGAGCTGTTTTTT	CASSSRRRGTGELFF	TRBV4-3	TRBJ2-2	many	NA
TGCAGTGAGCGGGCTGGAGATACGCAGTATTTT	CSERAGDTQYF	TRBV20-1	TRBJ2-3	many	NA
TGTGCCACCAGCAGAGAGAAGATTAATGAAAAACTGTTTTTT	CATSREKINEKLFF	TRBV15	TRBJ1-4	few	NA
TGCAGTGCTCTCCGGACAGATACGCAGTATTTT	CSALRTDTQYF	TRBV20-1	TRBJ2-3	many	NA
TGTGCCACCAGTTCGCGGGGGCATGAGACCCAGTACTTC	CATSSRGHETQYF	TRBV24-1	TRBJ2-5	many	NA
TGTGCCATCAGGTTGGACAGGGAAGGTACTCATGGCTACACCTTC	CAIRLDREGTHGYTF	TRBV10-3	TRBJ1-2	many	TRBD1
TGTGCCAGCAGAACCGGGTCATCGTCCTACGAGCAGTACTTC	CASRTGSSSYEQYF	TRBV7-2	TRBJ2-7	many	NA